A selection of T cell receptor beta chains follows, all from one sample in a study of blood T cell repertoires in COVID-19. Libraries were prepared by immunoSEQ multiplex PCR; TCRdb keeps only in-frame clonotypes and omits some of them. Here the sample spans about 64,000 clones, just over 85% being singletons. The source material was peripheral blood. These receptors all come from a man aged 45-65 years with active COVID-19. The conserved cysteine and the conserved F or W are not part of the CDR3 here.

V gene	J gene	CDR3 protein
TRBV5-4	TRBJ2-1	ASSLRLAGGNEQF
TRBV7-3	TRBJ2-1	ASSLSGGVNNEQF
TRBV18	TRBJ1-2	ASSPASLDPYGYT
TRBV19	TRBJ2-3	ASSTGLGTQY
TRBV10-3	TRBJ2-1	ATTGGLADEQF
TRBV2	TRBJ2-7	ARRAPGARTYEQY
TRBV5-1	TRBJ1-5	ASSPEVGIPNQPQH
TRBV5-1	TRBJ2-5	ASSTSPSGGQETQY
TRBV7-3	TRBJ2-3	ASSAGDTQY
TRBV2	TRBJ2-5	ASSDILAAQETQY
TRBV6-5	TRBJ1-2	ASSQTGTPYGYT